Listed below are T cell receptor beta chains from one sample, sequenced in a study of CD8+ T cells in alopecia areata. This table comes from immunoSEQ multiplex PCR, and its TCRdb copy is limited to in-frame clones, with some not included. The table lists approximately 3,100 clones, 65% to 85% of them singletons. The sample in question was skin, obtained at week 24, from a patient treated with tofacitinib. These receptors were obtained from a human donor with alopecia areata. The CDR3 runs from the conserved cysteine through the conserved F or W. Fields, in order: clone size, CDR3 length, D gene, V gene, J gene, CDR3 DNA, CDR3 protein. A D gene is named only where the DNA matches it firmly. Rows may omit the clone size; those that give it use once, few, many or a size class.

size: .; length: 13; D: .; V: TRBV7-7; J: TRBJ1-1; DNA: TGTGCTAGCAGCTTGTTGGAGAACACTGAAGCTTTCTTT; CDR3: CASSLLENTEAFF
size: few; length: 15; D: TRBD1; V: TRBV2; J: TRBJ2-7; DNA: TGTGCCAGCAGTGAAGGACAGGGGGTCAACTACGAGCAGTACTTC; CDR3: CASSEGQGVNYEQYF
size: .; length: 14; D: .; V: TRBV6-6; J: TRBJ2-2; DNA: TGTGCCAGCAGTTACTCTTGGGACACCGGGGAGCTGTTTTTT; CDR3: CASSYSWDTGELFF
size: .; length: 17; D: TRBD1; V: TRBV10-3; J: TRBJ2-2; DNA: TGTGCCATCAGTGAAAGGTGGGCAGGGGGCGCGGCCGGGGAGCTGTTTTTT; CDR3: CAISERWAGGAAGELFF
size: .; length: 14; D: .; V: TRBV29-1; J: TRBJ2-6; DNA: TGCAGCGTTGCCCAGGGCTCTGGGGCCAACGTCCTGACTTTC; CDR3: CSVAQGSGANVLTF
size: .; length: 15; D: .; V: TRBV4-1; J: TRBJ1-2; DNA: TGCGCCAGCAGCCAAGGACCGCGAGGCTTCTATGGCTACACCTTC; CDR3: CASSQGPRGFYGYTF
size: .; length: 14; D: .; V: TRBV6-5; J: TRBJ2-3; DNA: TGTGCCAGCAGACGGGGCCCTAGCACAGATACGCAGTATTTT; CDR3: CASRRGPSTDTQYF
size: .; length: 13; D: TRBD1; V: TRBV19; J: TRBJ1-1; DNA: TGTGCCAGTAGTACGGGACAGCGTGCTGAAGCTTTCTTT; CDR3: CASSTGQRAEAFF
size: .; length: 15; D: .; V: TRBV7-2; J: TRBJ2-2; DNA: TGTGCCAGCAGCCCTACGGGAGTTGGCACCGGGGAGCTGTTTTTT; CDR3: CASSPTGVGTGELFF
size: .; length: 14; D: TRBD1; V: TRBV5-1; J: TRBJ2-1; DNA: TGCGCCAGCCTACAGGGGGTAGCTAACAATGAGCAGTTCTTC; CDR3: CASLQGVANNEQFF
size: .; length: 16; D: TRBD2; V: TRBV6-1; J: TRBJ2-3; DNA: TGTGCCAGCAGTGAAGCTAGCGGGGGGGCCACAGATACGCAGTATTTT; CDR3: CASSEASGGATDTQYF
size: .; length: 16; D: TRBD1; V: TRBV7-8; J: TRBJ1-5; DNA: TGTGCCAGCAGCTTAGAGGACAGGGTTGGCAATCAGCCCCAGCATTTT; CDR3: CASSLEDRVGNQPQHF
size: few; length: 13; D: .; V: TRBV4-1; J: TRBJ2-2; DNA: TGCGCCAGCAGCCAAGCCCCTTTCGGGGAGCTGTTTTTT; CDR3: CASSQAPFGELFF
size: .; length: 13; D: TRBD1; V: TRBV13; J: TRBJ2-7; DNA: TGTGCCAGCAGCACTGACAGGGTAGGCGAGCAGTACTTC; CDR3: CASSTDRVGEQYF
size: once; length: 13; D: .; V: TRBV7-3; J: TRBJ2-3; DNA: TGTGCCAGCAGCCCCCCTGAAGGAGATACGCAGTATTTT; CDR3: CASSPPEGDTQYF
size: .; length: 15; D: TRBD1; V: TRBV9; J: TRBJ1-2; DNA: TGTGCCAGCAGCGTAGAGGGACAGGGGAACTATGGCTACACCTTC; CDR3: CASSVEGQGNYGYTF
size: .; length: 14; D: .; V: TRBV4-3; J: TRBJ2-3; DNA: TGCGCCAGCAGTAGCCGACCGGGCACAGATACGCAGTATTTT; CDR3: CASSSRPGTDTQYF
size: .; length: 13; D: TRBD1; V: TRBV27; J: TRBJ2-7; DNA: TGTGCCAGCAGTTTACGGGACAGCTACGAGCAGTACTTC; CDR3: CASSLRDSYEQYF
size: .; length: 13; D: .; V: TRBV2; J: TRBJ2-3; DNA: TGTGCCAGCAGTTCAATCACATTTGATACGCAGTATTTT; CDR3: CASSSITFDTQYF
size: .; length: 12; D: .; V: TRBV7-8; J: TRBJ1-1; DNA: TGCGCCAGCAGCTTGGGGGAGACTGAAGCTTTCTTT; CDR3: CASSLGETEAFF